The clone carrying this T cell receptor (beta chain) appeared a few times. From germline, CDR1 is SGHRS and CDR2 YFSETQ. The V and J ends lost 3 bases and 3 bases respectively, with 11 bases between them. The CDR3 totals 14 residues. This sample is part of a study of blood T cells in healthy people across ages. Sample-barcoded 5' priming and a J-beta primer mix drove a second PCR of about 6 to 12 cycles. TCRdb processed the 5' RACE reads anew with MiXCR; each CDR3 protein has one entry. The data hold 1.5 million to 2 million distinct CDR3 sequences, with 25% to 30% observed a single time. The sequencing input was blood. The J gene is TRBJ2-3, the V gene TRBV5-1; tentative D call: TRBD1 (5 bases). The sequence was collected from a woman aged 30 to 39 in good health. Written as DNA, the CDR3 is TGCGCCAGCAGCTCCCGGACACATACAGATACGCAGTATTTT. Translating gives CASSSRTHTDTQYF.